Reported below is one TCR beta chain. Per the authors' pipeline: Amplifying reference gene primers gave estimates of nucleated cell counts. Using immunoSEQ multiplex PCR, the repertoire was profiled, and TCRdb retains in-frame clones only, with some absent. Clone size and V and J calls were adopted from that table, with D and trimming inferred from the DNA. The sample lists around 120,000 clones, around four fifths occurring once. The data were obtained in a study of blood T cell repertoires in COVID-19. On the study more broadly: From the United States, Italy and Spain came samples of acute and convalescent COVID-19. From T cells, B-cell-depleted T cells, or PBMCs came the material, which was cDNA or gDNA.

Sample: peripheral blood. The TCR originated in a man aged 35 to 55 with active or convalescent COVID-19.

The CDR3 bases are TGCGCCAGCAGCCAAGATGTAGGGGTAAGCTCTGGGGCCAACGTCCTGACTTTC. Encoded protein: CASSQDVGVSSGANVLTF. V gene TRBV4-1 combines with J gene TRBJ2-6; the D gene is possibly TRBD1 (5 bases). The CDR3 runs to 18 residues. Trimming removed 0 bases at V and 0 bases at J, with 12 bases between. Germline values: CDR1 MGHRA, CDR2 YSYEKL.